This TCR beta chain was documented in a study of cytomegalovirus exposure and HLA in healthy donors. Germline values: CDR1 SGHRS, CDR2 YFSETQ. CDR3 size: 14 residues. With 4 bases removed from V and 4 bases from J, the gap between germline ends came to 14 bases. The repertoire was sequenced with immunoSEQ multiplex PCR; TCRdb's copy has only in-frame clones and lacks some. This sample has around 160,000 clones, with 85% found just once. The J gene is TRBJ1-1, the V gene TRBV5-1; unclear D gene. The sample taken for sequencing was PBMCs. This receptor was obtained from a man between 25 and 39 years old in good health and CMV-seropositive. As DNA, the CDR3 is TGCGCCAGCAGCATGTACGGAGGAATCACTGAAGCTTTCTTT. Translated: CASSMYGGITEAFF. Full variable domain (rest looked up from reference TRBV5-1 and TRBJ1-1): KAGVTQTPRYLIKTRGQQVTLSCSPISGHRSVSWYQQTPGQGLQFLFEYFSETQRNKGNFPGRFSGRQFSNSRSEMNVSTLELGDSALYLCASSMYGGITEAFFGQGTRLTVV.